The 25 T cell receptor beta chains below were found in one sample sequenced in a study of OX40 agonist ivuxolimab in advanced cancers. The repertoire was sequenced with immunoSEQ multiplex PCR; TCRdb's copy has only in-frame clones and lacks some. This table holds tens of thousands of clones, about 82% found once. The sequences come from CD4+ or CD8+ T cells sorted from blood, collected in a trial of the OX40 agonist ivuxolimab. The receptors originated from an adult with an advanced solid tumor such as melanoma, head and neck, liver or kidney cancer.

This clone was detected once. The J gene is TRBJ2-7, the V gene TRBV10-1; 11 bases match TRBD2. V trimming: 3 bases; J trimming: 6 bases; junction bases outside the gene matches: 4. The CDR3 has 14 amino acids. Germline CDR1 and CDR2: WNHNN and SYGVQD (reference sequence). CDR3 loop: CASSERLAGSEQYF. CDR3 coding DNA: TGCGCCAGCAGTGAACGACTAGCGGGAAGCGAGCAGTACTTC.

CDR3 residues: CASSGTSGGAQYF. In DNA form, the CDR3 reads TGTGCCAGCAGTGGGACTAGCGGGGGGGCCCAGTACTTC. V gene TRBV28 combines with J gene TRBJ2-7, with TRBD2 matching over 16 bases. Germline V CDR1 and CDR2: MDHEN, SYDVKM. The CDR3 is 13 residues long. The junction had 2 bases not matched to a gene; V was cut back by 5 bases and J by 10 bases.

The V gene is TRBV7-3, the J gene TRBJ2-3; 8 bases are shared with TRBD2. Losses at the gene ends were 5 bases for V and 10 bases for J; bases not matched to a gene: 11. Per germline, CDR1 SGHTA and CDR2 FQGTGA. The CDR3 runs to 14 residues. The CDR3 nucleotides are TGTGCCAGCAGCCCCGGGACTAGAGATGGGGCGCAGTATTTT. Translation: CASSPGTRDGAQYF.

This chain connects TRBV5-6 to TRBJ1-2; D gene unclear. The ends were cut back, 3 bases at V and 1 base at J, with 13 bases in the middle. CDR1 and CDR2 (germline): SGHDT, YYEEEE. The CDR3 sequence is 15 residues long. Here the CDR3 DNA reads TGTGCCAGCAGCTCTCAGACGGAAGGTAACTATGGCTACACCTTC. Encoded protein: CASSSQTEGNYGYTF.

CDR3 in amino acids: CASSASLGLPGANVLTF. The CDR3, as DNA: TGTGCCAGCAGCGCGAGTCTCGGATTGCCTGGGGCCAACGTCCTGACTTTC. This chain connects TRBV9 to TRBJ2-6; D is ambiguous. V lost 3 bases, J lost 2 bases, and 15 bases lay in between. Germline assignment: CDR1 SGDLS and CDR2 YYNGEE. The CDR3 has 17 residues.

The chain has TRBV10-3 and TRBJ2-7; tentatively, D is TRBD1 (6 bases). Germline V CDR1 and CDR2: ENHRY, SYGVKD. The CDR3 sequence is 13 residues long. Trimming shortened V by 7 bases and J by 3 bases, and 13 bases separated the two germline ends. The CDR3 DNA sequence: TGTGCCATCACCCCGGACAGATTCTACGAGCAGTACTTC. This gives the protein CAITPDRFYEQYF.

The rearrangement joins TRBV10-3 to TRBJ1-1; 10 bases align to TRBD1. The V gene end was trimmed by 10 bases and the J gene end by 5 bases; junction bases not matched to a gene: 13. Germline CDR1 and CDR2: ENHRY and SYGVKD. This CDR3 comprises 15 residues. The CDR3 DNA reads TGTGCCACGCTGAGCGACAGGGGGCGAAGAACTGAAGCTTTCTTT. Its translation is CATLSDRGRRTEAFF.

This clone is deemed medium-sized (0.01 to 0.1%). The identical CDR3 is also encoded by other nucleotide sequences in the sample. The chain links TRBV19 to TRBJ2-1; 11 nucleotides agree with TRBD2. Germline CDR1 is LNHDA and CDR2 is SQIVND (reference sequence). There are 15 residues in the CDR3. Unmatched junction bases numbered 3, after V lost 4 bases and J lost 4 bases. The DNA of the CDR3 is TGTGCCAGTAGTAAGACTAGCGGGGAATACAATGAGCAGTTCTTC. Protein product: CASSKTSGEYNEQFF.

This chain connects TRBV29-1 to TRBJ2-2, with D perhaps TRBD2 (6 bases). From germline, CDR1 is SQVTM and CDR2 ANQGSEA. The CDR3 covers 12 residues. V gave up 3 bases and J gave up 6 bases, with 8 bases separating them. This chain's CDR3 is CSVERGSGELFF. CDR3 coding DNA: TGCAGCGTTGAGCGGGGCTCCGGGGAGCTGTTTTTT.

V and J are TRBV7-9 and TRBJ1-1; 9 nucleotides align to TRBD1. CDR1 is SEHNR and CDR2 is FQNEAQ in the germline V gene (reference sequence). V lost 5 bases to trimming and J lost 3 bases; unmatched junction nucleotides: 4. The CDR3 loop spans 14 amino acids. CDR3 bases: TGTGCCAGCAGCCCAGGACAGGGGTACACTGAAGCTTTCTTT. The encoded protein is CASSPGQGYTEAFF.

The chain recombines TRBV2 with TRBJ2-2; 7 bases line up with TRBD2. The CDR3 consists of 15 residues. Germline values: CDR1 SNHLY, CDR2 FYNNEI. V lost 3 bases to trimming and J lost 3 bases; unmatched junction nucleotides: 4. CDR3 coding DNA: TGTGCCAGCAGTGAGACGGGGGGATACACCGGGGAGCTGTTTTTT. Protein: CASSETGGYTGELFF.

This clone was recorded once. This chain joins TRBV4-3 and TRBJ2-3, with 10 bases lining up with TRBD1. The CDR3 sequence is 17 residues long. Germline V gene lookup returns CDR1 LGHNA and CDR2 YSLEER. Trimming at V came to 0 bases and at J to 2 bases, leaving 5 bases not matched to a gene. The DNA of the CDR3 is TGCGCCAGCAGCCAAGATGCCGGGACAGGGGTCACAGATACGCAGTATTTT. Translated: CASSQDAGTGVTDTQYF.

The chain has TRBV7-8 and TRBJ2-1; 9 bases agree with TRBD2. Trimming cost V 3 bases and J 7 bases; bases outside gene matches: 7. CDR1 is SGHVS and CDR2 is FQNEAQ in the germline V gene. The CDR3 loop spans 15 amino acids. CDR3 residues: CASSFSLAGKNEQFF. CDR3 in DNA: TGTGCCAGCAGCTTTAGTCTAGCGGGAAAGAATGAGCAGTTCTTC.

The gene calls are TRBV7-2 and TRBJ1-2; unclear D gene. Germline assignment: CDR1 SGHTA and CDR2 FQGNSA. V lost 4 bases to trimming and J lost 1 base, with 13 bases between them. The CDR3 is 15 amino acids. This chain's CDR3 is CASSWSVAYNYGYTF. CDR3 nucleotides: TGTGCCAGCAGCTGGTCGGTCGCCTATAACTATGGCTACACCTTC.

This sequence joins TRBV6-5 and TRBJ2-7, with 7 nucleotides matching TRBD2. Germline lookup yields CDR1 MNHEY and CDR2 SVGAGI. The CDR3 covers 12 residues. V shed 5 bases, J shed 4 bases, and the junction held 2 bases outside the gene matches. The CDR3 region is CASSPGRYEQYF. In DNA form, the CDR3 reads TGTGCCAGCAGTCCCGGGAGGTACGAGCAGTACTTC.

In DNA, the CDR3 is TGTGCCAGCAGCCAAGGACTAGCGGCGAACACCGGGGAGCTGTTTTTT. Its translation is CASSQGLAANTGELFF. This chain links TRBV14 with TRBJ2-2; 9 positions match TRBD2. The V gene's germline CDR1 is SGHDN and CDR2 FVKESK. Trimming cost V 1 base and J 0 bases; bases outside gene matches: 0. This CDR3 spans 16 amino acids. Complete variable domain (other parts from reference TRBV14 and TRBJ2-2): EAGVTQFPSHSVIEKGQTVTLRCDPISGHDNLYWYRRVMGKEIKFLLHFVKESKQDESGMPNNRFLAERTGGTYSTLKVQPAELEDSGVYFCASSQGLAANTGELFFGEGSRLTVL.

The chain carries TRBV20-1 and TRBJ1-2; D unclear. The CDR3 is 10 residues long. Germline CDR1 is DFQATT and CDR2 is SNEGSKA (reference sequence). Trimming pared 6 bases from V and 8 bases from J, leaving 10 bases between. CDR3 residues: CSAAYGGYTF. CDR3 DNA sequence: TGCAGTGCAGCCTACGGGGGCTACACCTTC.

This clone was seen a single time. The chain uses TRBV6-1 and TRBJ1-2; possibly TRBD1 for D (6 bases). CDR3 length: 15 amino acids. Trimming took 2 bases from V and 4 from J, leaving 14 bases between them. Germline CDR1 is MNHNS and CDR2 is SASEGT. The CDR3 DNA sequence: TGTGCCAGCAGTGAAATGGAACAGGGAACCTATGGCTACACCTTC. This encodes CASSEMEQGTYGYTF.

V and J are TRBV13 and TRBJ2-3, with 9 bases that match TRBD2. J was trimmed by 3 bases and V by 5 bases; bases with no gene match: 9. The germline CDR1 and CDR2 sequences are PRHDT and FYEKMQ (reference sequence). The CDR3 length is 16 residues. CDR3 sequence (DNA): TGTGCCAGCAGCCCCTTGCGGGGGGGCCTTACAGATACGCAGTATTTT. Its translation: CASSPLRGGLTDTQYF. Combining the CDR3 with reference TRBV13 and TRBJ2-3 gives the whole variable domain AAGVIQSPRHLIKEKRETATLKCYPIPRHDTVYWYQQGPGQDPQFLISFYEKMQSDKGSIPDRFSAQQFSDYHSELNMSSLELGDSALYFCASSPLRGGLTDTQYFGPGTRLTVL.

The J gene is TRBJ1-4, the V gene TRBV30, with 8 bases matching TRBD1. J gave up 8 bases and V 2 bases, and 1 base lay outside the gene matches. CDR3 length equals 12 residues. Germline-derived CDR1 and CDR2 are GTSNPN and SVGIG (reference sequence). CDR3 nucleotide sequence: TGTGCCTGGAGTTGGACAGGGGAAAAACTGTTTTTT. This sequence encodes CAWSWTGEKLFF.

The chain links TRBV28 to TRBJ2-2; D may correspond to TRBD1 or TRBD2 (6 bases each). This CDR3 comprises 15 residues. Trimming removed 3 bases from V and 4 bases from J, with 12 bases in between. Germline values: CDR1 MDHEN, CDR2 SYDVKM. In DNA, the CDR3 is TGTGCCAGCAGTTTGACGGGGGCAGGCACCGGGGAGCTGTTTTTT. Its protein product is CASSLTGAGTGELFF. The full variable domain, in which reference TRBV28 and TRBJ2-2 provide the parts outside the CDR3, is DVKVTQSSRYLVKRTGEKVFLECVQDMDHENMFWYRQDPGLGLRLIYFSYDVKMKEKGDIPEGYSVSREKKERFSLILESASTNQTSMYLCASSLTGAGTGELFFGEGSRLTVL.

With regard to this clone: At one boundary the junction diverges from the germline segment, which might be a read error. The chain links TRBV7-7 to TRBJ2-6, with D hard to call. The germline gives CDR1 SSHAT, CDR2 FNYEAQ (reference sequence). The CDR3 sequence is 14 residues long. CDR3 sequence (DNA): TGTGCTAGCAGCTTAGGCTCTGGGGCCAACGTCCTGACTTTC. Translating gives CASSLGSGANVLTF.

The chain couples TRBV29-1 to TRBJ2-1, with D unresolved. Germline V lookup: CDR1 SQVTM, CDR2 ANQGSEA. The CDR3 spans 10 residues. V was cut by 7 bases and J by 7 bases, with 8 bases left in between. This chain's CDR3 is CSGRSNEQFF. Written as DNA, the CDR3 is TGCAGCGGACGATCAAATGAGCAGTTCTTC.

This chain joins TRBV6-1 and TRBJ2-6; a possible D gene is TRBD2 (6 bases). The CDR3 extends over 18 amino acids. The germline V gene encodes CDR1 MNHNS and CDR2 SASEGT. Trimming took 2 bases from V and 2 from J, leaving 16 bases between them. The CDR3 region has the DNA TGTGCCAGCAGTGAATCTGGGCGTCGGGGGACTGGGGCCAACGTCCTGACTTTC. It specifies CASSESGRRGTGANVLTF.

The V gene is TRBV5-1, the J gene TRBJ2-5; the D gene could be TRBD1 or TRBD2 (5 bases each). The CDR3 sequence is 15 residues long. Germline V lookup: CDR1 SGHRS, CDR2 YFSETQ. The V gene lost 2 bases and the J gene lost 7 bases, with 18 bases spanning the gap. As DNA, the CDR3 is TGCGCCAGCAGCTTAGACAGCTCCCGGGGTGGGACCCAGTACTTC. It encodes CASSLDSSRGGTQYF.